These 19 T cell receptor beta chains were sequenced from one sample in a study of blood T cell repertoires in COVID-19. The table came from immunoSEQ multiplex PCR; TCRdb's copy has only in-frame clones and leaves some out. The table shows some 110,000 clones, with roughly nine tenths occurring only once. The sample was peripheral blood. Receptor source: a man between 45 and 60 years old with COVID-19, enrolled during active disease.

The chain employs TRBV6-5 and TRBJ2-7, with a tentative D call TRBD1 (6 bases). The CDR3 runs 15 residues. Trimming took 5 bases from V and 1 from J, leaving 15 bases between them. Germline V gene sequence: CDR1 MNHEY, CDR2 SVGAGI. The CDR3 sequence is CASSPRGSESYEQYF. The CDR3 bases are TGTGCCAGCAGTCCCAGGGGCTCGGAATCCTACGAGCAGTACTTC.

The chain recombines TRBV19 with TRBJ2-2; D uncertain. Trimming took 6 bases from V and 4 from J, leaving 9 bases between them. The germline gives CDR1 LNHDA, CDR2 SQIVND (reference sequence). The length of the CDR3 is 13 residues. The CDR3 DNA sequence: TGTGCCAGTAGACAGCTTCTCACCGGGGAGCTGTTTTTT. Amino acid sequence: CASRQLLTGELFF.

This chain links TRBV7-9 with TRBJ1-4, with D tentatively TRBD1 (5 bases). The CDR3 extends over 14 amino acids. CDR1 SEHNR and CDR2 FQNEAQ come from the germline V gene (reference sequence). V was trimmed by 1 base and J by 6 bases, leaving 9 bases between them. CDR3 DNA sequence: TGTGCCAGCAGCTTAGTGGCCAGGGATGAAAAACTGTTTTTT. The encoded protein is CASSLVARDEKLFF.

This clone is a singleton in its sample. The rearrangement joins TRBV11-2 to TRBJ2-1; TRBD1 matches 7 bases. This CDR3 comprises 15 residues. V lost 5 bases to trimming and J lost 6 bases; unmatched junction nucleotides: 10. The germline CDR1 and CDR2 sequences are SGHAT and FQNNGV. For the CDR3, the DNA is TGTGCCAGCAGCCCCCCGGGACAGTACCGCAATGAGCAGTTCTTC. This codes for CASSPPGQYRNEQFF.

This chain connects TRBV11-2 to TRBJ2-3; the match to TRBD1 covers 8 bases. The germline V gene encodes CDR1 SGHAT and CDR2 FQNNGV. The CDR3 has 17 amino acids. J was trimmed by 1 base and V by 6 bases; bases with no gene match: 12. The CDR3 nucleotides read TGTGCCAGCAGGCAAAAAGGCGGACAGGGCGGCACAGATACGCAGTATTTT. Protein: CASRQKGGQGGTDTQYF.

The rearrangement uses TRBV29-1 and TRBJ1-1; D unclear. Between the trimmed V and J ends, which lost 5 bases and 1 base, there was a span of 11 bases. The germline gives CDR1 SQVTM, CDR2 ANQGSEA. This CDR3 region has 13 residues. The CDR3: CSVFEGRNTEAFF. The CDR3 DNA follows: TGCAGCGTTTTCGAGGGCCGGAACACTGAAGCTTTCTTT.

The genes are TRBV9 and TRBJ1-6, with TRBD1 identical over 9 bases. J lost 9 bases, V lost 0 bases, and 4 bases had no gene match. CDR1 is SGDLS and CDR2 is YYNGEE in the germline V gene. This CDR3 region has 15 residues. In DNA, the CDR3 is TGTGCCAGCAGCGTAGAGGACAGGGGCCCTTCACCCCTCCACTTT. This gives the protein CASSVEDRGPSPLHF.

This sequence joins TRBV5-1 and TRBJ2-5; TRBD1 agrees at 7 bases. Germline loops: CDR1 SGHRS, CDR2 YFSETQ. The CDR3 is 14 amino acids. V shed 4 bases, J shed 2 bases, and the junction held 5 bases outside the gene matches. CDR3 region: CASSARTGQETQYF. CDR3 DNA sequence: TGCGCCAGCAGCGCCCGGACAGGACAAGAGACCCAGTACTTC. Using reference TRBV5-1 and TRBJ2-5 for the parts outside the CDR3, the full variable domain is KAGVTQTPRYLIKTRGQQVTLSCSPISGHRSVSWYQQTPGQGLQFLFEYFSETQRNKGNFPGRFSGRQFSNSRSEMNVSTLELGDSALYLCASSARTGQETQYFGPGTRLLVL.

The genes are TRBV19 and TRBJ2-1, with 12 bases fitting TRBD2. Germline CDR1 LNHDA, CDR2 SQIVND (reference sequence). The CDR3 is made up of 18 amino acids. Unmatched junction bases numbered 7, after V lost 3 bases and J lost 1 base. The CDR3 region is CASSILAGGGGSYNEQFF. The DNA of the CDR3 is TGTGCCAGTAGTATTCTAGCGGGAGGGGGGGGTTCCTACAATGAGCAGTTCTTC.

The rearrangement joins TRBV30 to TRBJ1-4; 9 bases are shared with TRBD1. The germline V gene has CDR1 GTSNPN and CDR2 SVGIG (reference sequence). The CDR3 is made up of 14 amino acids. J was trimmed by 5 bases and V by 3 bases; bases with no gene match: 4. CDR3 bases: TGTGCCTGGAGCTCGGGGACAGGGAATGAAAAACTGTTTTTT. It is translated as CAWSSGTGNEKLFF. The entire variable domain, with the rest obtained from reference TRBV30 and TRBJ1-4, is as follows: SQTIHQWPATLVQPVGSPLSLECTVEGTSNPNLYWYRQAAGRGLQLLFYSVGIGQISSEVPQNLSASRPQDRQFILSSKKLLLSDSGFYLCAWSSGTGNEKLFFGSGTQLSVL.

The V gene is TRBV6-2 or TRBV6-3, the J gene TRBJ2-3; 9 bases match TRBD2. V lost 0 bases and J lost 0; bases outside the gene matches: 10. This CDR3 contains 19 residues. Germline V gene lookup returns CDR1 MNHEY and CDR2 SVGEGT. The CDR3 DNA sequence: TGTGCCAGCAGTTACTCGAGCCCACTTACTAGCGGGAGCACAGATACGCAGTATTTT. Translated, it gives CASSYSSPLTSGSTDTQYF.

This clone has just one count. The genes are TRBV7-9 and TRBJ2-6; D gene unclear. There are 13 residues in the CDR3. CDR1 and CDR2 from the germline V gene are SEHNR and FQNEAQ (reference sequence). Trimming stripped 8 bases from V and 2 bases from J, with 7 bases between. The CDR3: CASLIAGANVLTF. The CDR3 DNA reads TGTGCCAGCCTAATAGCTGGGGCCAACGTCCTGACTTTC.

This chain joins TRBV24-1 and TRBJ2-1, with TRBD1 as a possible D gene (7 bases). V lost 2 bases, J lost 7 bases, and 14 bases lay in between. Germline V gives CDR1 KGHDR, CDR2 SFDVKD. This CDR3 contains 15 residues. Written as DNA, the CDR3 is TGTGCCACCAGTGATTCAGACAGGGAGGTGAATGAGCAGTTCTTC. Amino acids: CATSDSDREVNEQFF.

The chain has TRBV7-2 and TRBJ2-3; D may be TRBD2 (5 bases). Germline V gene data show CDR1 as SGHTA and CDR2 as FQGNSA. V gave up 9 bases and J gave up 1 base, with 11 bases separating them. The CDR3 totals 13 residues. CDR3 sequence: CASTWRRTDTQYF. Written as DNA, the CDR3 is TGTGCCAGTACATGGAGGCGCACAGATACGCAGTATTTT.

The V gene is TRBV5-1, the J gene TRBJ2-3, with 9 bases aligning to TRBD2. Germline-derived CDR1 and CDR2 are SGHRS and YFSETQ. The ends lost 4 bases at V and 1 base at J; junction bases unmatched: 7. The CDR3 sequence is 16 residues long. CDR3: CASSLTRTSGTDTQYF. In DNA, the CDR3 is TGCGCCAGCAGCCTAACACGGACTAGCGGCACAGATACGCAGTATTTT.

This chain links TRBV3-1 (or the pseudogene TRBV3-2) with TRBJ2-2; D not certain. The CDR3 runs 14 residues. Germline CDR1 is LGHDT and CDR2 is YNNKEL (reference sequence). V lost 4 bases to trimming and J lost 8 bases, with 14 bases between them. CDR3 bases: TGTGCCAGCAGCCCTGACCTAGTGCGAGGGGAGCTGTTTTTT. It encodes CASSPDLVRGELFF.

This clone appeared once. The chain links TRBV9 to TRBJ2-1; 9 positions match TRBD1. CDR1 SGDLS and CDR2 YYNGEE come from the germline V gene. V was clipped by 0 bases and J by 8 bases; unmatched bases: 6. The CDR3 has 15 amino acids. This CDR3 reads CASSVVGQGIDEQFF. The CDR3 DNA reads as TGTGCCAGCAGCGTAGTTGGACAGGGGATCGATGAGCAGTTCTTC.

The V gene is TRBV3-1 (or the pseudogene TRBV3-2), the J gene TRBJ2-3; TRBD2 matches 9 bases. Germline CDR1 is LGHDT and CDR2 is YNNKEL (reference sequence). The J segment lost 5 bases and the V segment lost 2 bases, leaving 2 bases of the junction unmatched. The CDR3 runs 14 residues. The CDR3 nucleotides are TGTGCCAGCAGCCAACTAGCGGGACGAGATACGCAGTATTTT. Translating it yields CASSQLAGRDTQYF.

This clone was detected once. This rearrangement joins TRBV2 to TRBJ1-2; possible D gene TRBD1, 6 bases. CDR3 size: 16 residues. The germline CDR1 and CDR2 sequences are SNHLY and FYNNEI. With 6 bases removed from V and 0 bases from J, the gap between germline ends came to 17 bases. CDR3 sequence reads: CASRGAGRNSNYGYTF. The CDR3 nucleotides are TGTGCCAGCAGGGGGGCCGGACGGAATTCTAACTATGGCTACACCTTC.